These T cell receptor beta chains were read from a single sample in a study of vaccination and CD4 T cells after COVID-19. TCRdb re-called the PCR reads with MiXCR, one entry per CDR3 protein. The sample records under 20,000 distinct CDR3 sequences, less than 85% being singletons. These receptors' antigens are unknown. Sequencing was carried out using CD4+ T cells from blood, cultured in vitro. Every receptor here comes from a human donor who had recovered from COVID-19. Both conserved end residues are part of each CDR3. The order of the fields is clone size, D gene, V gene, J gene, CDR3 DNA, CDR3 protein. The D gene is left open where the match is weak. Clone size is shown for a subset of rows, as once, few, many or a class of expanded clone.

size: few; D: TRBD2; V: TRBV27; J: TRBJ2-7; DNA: TGTGCCAGCGCTACGAGGTGGCTAGCGGGTTCCTACGAGCAGTACTTC; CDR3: CASATRWLAGSYEQYF
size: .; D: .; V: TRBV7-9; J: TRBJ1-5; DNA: TGTGCCAGCAGCTTAGGGCCCGGTCAGCCCCAGCATTTT; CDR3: CASSLGPGQPQHF
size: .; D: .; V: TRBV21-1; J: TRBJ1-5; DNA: TGTGCCAGCAGCATCCGGCAGGCAAGCAATCAGCCCCAGCATTTT; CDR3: CASSIRQASNQPQHF
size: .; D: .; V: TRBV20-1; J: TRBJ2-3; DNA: TGCAGTGGGGTTGGGGGGGCTGGAGATACGCAGTATTTT; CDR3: CSGVGGAGDTQYF
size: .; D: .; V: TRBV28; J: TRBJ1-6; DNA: TGTGCCAGCAGTTCCACCACCGGGACGCAGAGCTCCTATAATTCACCCCTCCACTTT; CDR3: CASSSTTGTQSSYNSPLHF
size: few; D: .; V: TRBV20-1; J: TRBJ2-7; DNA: TGCAGTGCTAGCGGGAGTCGTCTGTCTTACGAGCAGTACTTC; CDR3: CSASGSRLSYEQYF
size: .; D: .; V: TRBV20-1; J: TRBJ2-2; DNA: TGCAGTGCTAGAGATCACACCGGGGAGCTGTTTTTT; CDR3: CSARDHTGELFF
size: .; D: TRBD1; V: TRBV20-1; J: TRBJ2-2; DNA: TGCAGTGCAGACCGGGACAGGGATAACACCGGGGAGCTGTTTTTT; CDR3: CSADRDRDNTGELFF
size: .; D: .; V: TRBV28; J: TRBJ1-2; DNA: TGTGCCAGCCAACTCAACTATGGCTACACCTTC; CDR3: CASQLNYGYTF
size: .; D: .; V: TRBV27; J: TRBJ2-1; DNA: TGTGCCAGCAGAAGCGGAACCTCCTACAATGAGCAGTTCTTC; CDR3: CASRSGTSYNEQFF
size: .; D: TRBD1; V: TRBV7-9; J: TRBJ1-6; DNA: TGTGCCAGCAGCTTAGGGACAGGGGATAATTCACCCCTCCACTTT; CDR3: CASSLGTGDNSPLHF
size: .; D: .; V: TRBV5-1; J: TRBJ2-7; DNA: TGCGCCAGCAGCTTGGCCGGAGGCCTGGAGCAGTACTTC; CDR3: CASSLAGGLEQYF
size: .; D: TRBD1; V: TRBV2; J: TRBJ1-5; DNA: TGTGCCAGCAGTGGGACAGGGGCCCGCTCTGGGGGACCCCAGCATTTT; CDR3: CASSGTGARSGGPQHF
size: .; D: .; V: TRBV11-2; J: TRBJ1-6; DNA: TGTGCCAGCCGCCCTGGGGGGGCGAATAATTCACCCCTCCACTTT; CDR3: CASRPGGANNSPLHF
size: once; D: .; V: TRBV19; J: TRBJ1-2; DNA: TGTGCCAGTAGTGACCCCCCCTATGGCTACACCTTC; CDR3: CASSDPPYGYTF
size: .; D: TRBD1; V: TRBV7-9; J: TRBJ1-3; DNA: TGTGCCAGCAGCCGGACAGGGTCTGGAAACACCATATATTTT; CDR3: CASSRTGSGNTIYF
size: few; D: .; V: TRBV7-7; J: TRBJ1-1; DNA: TGTGCCAGCAGCCCCCTAAACACTGAAGCTTTCTTT; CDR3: CASSPLNTEAFF
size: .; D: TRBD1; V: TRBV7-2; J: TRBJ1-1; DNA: TGTGCCAGCAGCTTATCCGGGACAGGGAACACTGAAGCTTTCTTT; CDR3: CASSLSGTGNTEAFF
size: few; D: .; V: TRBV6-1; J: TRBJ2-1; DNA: TGTGCCAGCAGGGTACGTGATGAGCAGTTCTTC; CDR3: CASRVRDEQFF
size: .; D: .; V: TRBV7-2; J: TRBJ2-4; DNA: TGTGCCAGCAGCTTACCACCAAGTAGCATTCAGTACTTC; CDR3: CASSLPPSSIQYF
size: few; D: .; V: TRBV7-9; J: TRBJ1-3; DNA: TGTGCCAGCAGCTTAGGGACGGCCGGAAACACCATATATTTT; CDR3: CASSLGTAGNTIYF
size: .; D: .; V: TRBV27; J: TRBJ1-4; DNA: TGTGCCAGCACCGGGACGGGGGGTGAAAAACTGTTTTTT; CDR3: CASTGTGGEKLFF
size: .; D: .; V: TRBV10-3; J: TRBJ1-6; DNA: TGTGCCACCGGAGACAGGACGAATTCACCCCTCCACTTT; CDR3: CATGDRTNSPLHF
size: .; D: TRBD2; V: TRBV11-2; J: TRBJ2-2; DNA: TGTGCCAGCAGGCCAGTCGGGGGGAGGGAGTATACCGGGGAGCTGTTTTTT; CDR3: CASRPVGGREYTGELFF
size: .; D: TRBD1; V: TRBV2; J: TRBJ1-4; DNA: TGTGCCAGCAGGGCAGACAGGGGGCGCGGTGAAAAACTGTTTTTT; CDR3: CASRADRGRGEKLFF
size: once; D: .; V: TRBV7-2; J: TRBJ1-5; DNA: TGTGCCAGCAGCTTAAGGACCCGCAATCAGCCCCAGCATTTT; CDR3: CASSLRTRNQPQHF
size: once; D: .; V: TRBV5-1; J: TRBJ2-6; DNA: TGCGCCAGCAGCGATCCGGGACATGCAATAACTGGGGCCAACGTCCTGACTTTC; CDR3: CASSDPGHAITGANVLTF
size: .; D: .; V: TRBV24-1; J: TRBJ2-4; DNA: TGTGCCACCAATAGACCAGCCAAAAACATTCAGTACTTC; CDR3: CATNRPAKNIQYF
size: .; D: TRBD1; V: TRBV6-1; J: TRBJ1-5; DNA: TGTGCCAGCGTGGGACAGGGAGCCTGGCCCCAGCATTTT; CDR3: CASVGQGAWPQHF
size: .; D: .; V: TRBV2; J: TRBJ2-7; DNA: TGTGCCAGCAGTGTAAGCTCCACCCACGAGCAGTACTTC; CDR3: CASSVSSTHEQYF
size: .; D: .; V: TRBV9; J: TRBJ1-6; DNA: TGTGCCAGCAGCGCCCGGGGGGCGTTAAATTCACCCCTCCACTTT; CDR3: CASSARGALNSPLHF
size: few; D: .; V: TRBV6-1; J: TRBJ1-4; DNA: TGTGCCAGCAGTCCCGACTATTCTGAAAAACTGTTTTTT; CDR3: CASSPDYSEKLFF
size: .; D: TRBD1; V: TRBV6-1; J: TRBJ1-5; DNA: TGTGCCACCCGAAGACAACAGGGGAATAGCAATCAGCCCCAGCATTTT; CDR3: CATRRQQGNSNQPQHF
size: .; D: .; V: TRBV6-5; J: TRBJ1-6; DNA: TGTGCCAGCAGTTACAAAGGTGATCGGAATTCACCCCTCTACTTT; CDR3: CASSYKGDRNSPLYF
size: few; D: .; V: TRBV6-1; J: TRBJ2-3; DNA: TGTGCCAGCAGCCTCGAGGCGCCCGATACGCAGTATTTT; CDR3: CASSLEAPDTQYF
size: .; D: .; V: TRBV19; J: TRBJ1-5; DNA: TGTGCCAGTAGTATAGATCGGGTTTATCAGCCCCAGCATTTT; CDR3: CASSIDRVYQPQHF
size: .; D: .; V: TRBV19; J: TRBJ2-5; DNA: TGTGCCAGTAGTCATTGGAGTGAAGTTCAAGAGACCCAGTACTTC; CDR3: CASSHWSEVQETQYF
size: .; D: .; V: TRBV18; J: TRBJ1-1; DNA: TGTGCCAGCTCACCTTCTATGAATGAAGCTTTCTTT; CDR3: CASSPSMNEAFF
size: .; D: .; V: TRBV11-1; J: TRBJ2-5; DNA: TGTGCCAGCAGCCGTGACAGGACACAAGAGACCCAGTACTTC; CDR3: CASSRDRTQETQYF
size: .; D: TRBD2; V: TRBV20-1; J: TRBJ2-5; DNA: TGCAGTGCTTATCAACTAGCGAATCTACAAGAGACCCAGTACTTC; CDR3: CSAYQLANLQETQYF
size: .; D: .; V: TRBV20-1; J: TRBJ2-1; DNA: TGCAGTGCTAGAGATCCTAAAGGGATTGAGCAGTTCTTC; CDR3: CSARDPKGIEQFF
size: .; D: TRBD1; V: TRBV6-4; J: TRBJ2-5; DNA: TGTGCCAGCAGTAAAAACAGGGGACGGGGAGAGACCCAGTACTTC; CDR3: CASSKNRGRGETQYF
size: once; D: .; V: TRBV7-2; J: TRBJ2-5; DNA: TGTGCCAGCAGCTTAGGTCCAGCAAGGGCAGGGAACAAGAAAGAGACCCAGTACTTC; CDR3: CASSLGPARAGNKKETQYF
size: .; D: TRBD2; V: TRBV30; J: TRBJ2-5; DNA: TGTGCCTGGAGGGCTAGCGGGCCCCAAGAGACCCAGTACTTC; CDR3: CAWRASGPQETQYF
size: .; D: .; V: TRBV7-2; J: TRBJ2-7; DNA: TGTGCCAGCAGCTTAAACTACGAGCAGTACTTC; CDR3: CASSLNYEQYF
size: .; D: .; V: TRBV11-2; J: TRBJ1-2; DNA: TGTGCCAGCAGCCAAGGGTTTAACTATGGCTACACCTTC; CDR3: CASSQGFNYGYTF
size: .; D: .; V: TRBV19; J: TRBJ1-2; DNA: TGTGCCAGTAGTATAACCGGGACCTATGGCTACACCTTC; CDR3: CASSITGTYGYTF
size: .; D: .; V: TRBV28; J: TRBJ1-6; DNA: TGTGCCAGCAGTTTACGGAGGAGCTCCTATAATTCACCCCTCCACTTT; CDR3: CASSLRRSSYNSPLHF
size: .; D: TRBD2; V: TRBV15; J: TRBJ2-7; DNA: TGTGCCACCAGCGGGAGGGTTAGCGGGACCTACGAGCAGTACTTC; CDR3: CATSGRVSGTYEQYF
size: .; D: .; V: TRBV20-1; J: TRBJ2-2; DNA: TGCAGTGCTAGAGGGGACGCAACAGGGTACGGGGAGCTGTTTTTT; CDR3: CSARGDATGYGELFF
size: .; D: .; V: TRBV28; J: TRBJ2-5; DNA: TGTGCCAGCAGTTTTGGGGGCCAGGGTTTTGAGACCCAGTACTTC; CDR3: CASSFGGQGFETQYF
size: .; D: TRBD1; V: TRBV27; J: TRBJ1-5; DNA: TGTGCCAGCAGTCCTCGGACAGGAATTAGCAATCAGCCCCAGCATTTT; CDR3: CASSPRTGISNQPQHF
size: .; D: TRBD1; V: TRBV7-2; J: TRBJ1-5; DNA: TGTGCCAGCAGCCCCGGGACAGAACGTTCTCAGCCCCAGCATTTT; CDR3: CASSPGTERSQPQHF
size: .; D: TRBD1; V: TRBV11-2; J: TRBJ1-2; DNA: TGTGCCAGCAGCCGAGACAGGGTAGGAGATGGCTACACCTTC; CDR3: CASSRDRVGDGYTF
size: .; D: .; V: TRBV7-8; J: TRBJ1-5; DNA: TGTGCCAGCAGCTTTCGGGCCCTTAGCAATCAGCCCCAGCATTTT; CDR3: CASSFRALSNQPQHF
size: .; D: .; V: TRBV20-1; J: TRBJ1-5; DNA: TGCAGTGCTACCCGGCGGAGCAATCAGCCCCAGCATTTT; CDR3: CSATRRSNQPQHF
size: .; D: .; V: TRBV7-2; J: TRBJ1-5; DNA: TGTGCCAGCAGCTTAGAGCCTAATCAGCCCCAGCATTTT; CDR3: CASSLEPNQPQHF
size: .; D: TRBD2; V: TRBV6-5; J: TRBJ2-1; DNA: TGTGCCAGCAGTTACTGGCTAGCGGGCCCAGGGAATGAGCAGTTCTTC; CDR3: CASSYWLAGPGNEQFF